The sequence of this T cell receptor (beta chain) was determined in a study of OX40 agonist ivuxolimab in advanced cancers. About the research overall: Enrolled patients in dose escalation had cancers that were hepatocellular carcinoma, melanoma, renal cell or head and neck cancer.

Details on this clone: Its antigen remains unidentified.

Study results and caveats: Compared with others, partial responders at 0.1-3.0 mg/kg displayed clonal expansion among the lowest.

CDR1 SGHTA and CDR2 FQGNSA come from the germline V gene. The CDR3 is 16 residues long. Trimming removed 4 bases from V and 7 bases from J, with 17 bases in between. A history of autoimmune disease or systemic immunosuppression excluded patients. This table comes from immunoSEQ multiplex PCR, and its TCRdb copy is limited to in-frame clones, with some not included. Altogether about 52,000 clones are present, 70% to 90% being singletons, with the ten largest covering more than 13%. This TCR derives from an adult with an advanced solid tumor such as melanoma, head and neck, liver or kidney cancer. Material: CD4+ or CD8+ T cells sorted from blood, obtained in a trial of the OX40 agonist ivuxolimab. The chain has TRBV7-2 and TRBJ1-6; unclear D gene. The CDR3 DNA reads TGTGCCAGCAGCTCCTCAACTCGGACGGAGAATTCACCCCTCCACTTT. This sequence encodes CASSSSTRTENSPLHF.